These 25 T cell receptor beta chains were all obtained from the same sample, sequenced in a study of control samples from healthy donors and cancer patients (dated by TCRdb to about 2020). Library generation was performed with the immunoSEQ multiplex PCR assay. The table was pulled from immuneACCESS by TCRdb, which kept in-frame rearrangements only. Such tables lose some clones; where checked, under half of the loss comes from unresolved V genes, and the rest has no known cause. The sample yields roughly 160,000 clones; about 91% were counted once. Over 4% of the sample comes from the top ten. Sequencing used blood. The receptor set was obtained from a woman younger than 45 in good health.

The chain couples TRBV28 to TRBJ2-7; weak D call: TRBD1 (6 bases). Germline CDR1 MDHEN, CDR2 SYDVKM. V was pared by 6 bases and J by 0 bases, with 12 bases between. The CDR3 covers 14 residues. The CDR3, as DNA: TGTGCCAGCAGCCCCGGGACATTCTCCTACGAGCAGTACTTC. It encodes CASSPGTFSYEQYF.

The gene calls are TRBV30 and TRBJ2-7; 8 nucleotides match TRBD1. Germline CDR1 is GTSNPN and CDR2 is SVGIG (reference sequence). The junction had 17 bases not matched to a gene; V was cut back by 4 bases and J by 3 bases. CDR3 size: 17 residues. DNA for the CDR3: TGTGCCTGGACTCCGCAGGGGGCTTCCCTCGCTCGCTACGAGCAGTACGTC. This gives the protein CAWTPQGASLARYEQYV.

The chain uses TRBV4-2 and TRBJ2-5, with D unclear. V was clipped by 4 bases and J by 5 bases, with 11 bases between them. CDR1 LGHNA and CDR2 YNFKEQ come from the germline V gene. There are 13 residues in the CDR3. CDR3 loop: CASSPPLQETQYF. CDR3 bases: TGTGCCAGCAGCCCGCCCCTTCAGGAGACCCAGTACTTC.

This chain links TRBV24-1 with TRBJ1-5; D gene unclear. Germline loops: CDR1 KGHDR, CDR2 SFDVKD. The CDR3 runs to 13 residues. V was pared by 4 bases and J by 6 bases, with 9 bases between. The CDR3 protein is CATSEFETQPQHF. In DNA, the CDR3 is TGTGCCACCAGTGAATTTGAGACTCAGCCCCAGCATTTT.

A single count supports this clone. The rearrangement uses TRBV12-3 or TRBV12-4 and TRBJ1-1; TRBD1 might be the D (6 bases). V was pared by 5 bases and J by 6 bases, with 13 bases between. CDR3 length: 13 residues. The CDR3 DNA sequence: TGTGCCAGCAGTCTCCACAGGGCGGCTGAAGCTTTCTTT. It specifies CASSLHRAAEAFF.

This rearrangement joins TRBV11-2 to TRBJ2-7; D is uncertain. The CDR3 extends over 13 amino acids. Trimming took off 3 bases at V and 1 base at J, with 7 bases between the two ends. CDR1 SGHAT and CDR2 FQNNGV come from the germline V gene. CDR3 in DNA: TGTGCCAGCAGCTTGGGGAAGTCCTACGAGCAGTACTTC. This sequence encodes CASSLGKSYEQYF.

V and J are TRBV28 and TRBJ1-2, with D unclear. V lost 3 bases to trimming and J lost 3 bases, with 8 bases between them. Germline V gene lookup returns CDR1 MDHEN and CDR2 SYDVKM. The CDR3 loop spans 13 amino acids. CDR3 coding DNA: TGTGCCAGCAGTTTCGGAATTTACTATGGCTACACCTTC. This translates into CASSFGIYYGYTF.

In its sample, this clone was seen once. This rearrangement joins TRBV19 to TRBJ2-7; D remains unclear. The CDR3 sequence is 14 residues long. CDR1 and CDR2 from the germline V gene are LNHDA and SQIVND (reference sequence). V shed 4 bases and J shed 3 bases, with 13 bases lying between them. As DNA, the CDR3 is TGTGCCAGTAGTACTACACTCGGACGCTACGAGCAGTACTTC. It yields the protein CASSTTLGRYEQYF.

The rearrangement uses TRBV19 and TRBJ1-1; 8 bases map to TRBD1. The junction had 4 bases not matched to a gene; V was cut back by 3 bases and J by 1 base. The CDR3 has 15 amino acids. The germline V gene encodes CDR1 LNHDA and CDR2 SQIVND (reference sequence). For the CDR3, the DNA is TGTGCCAGTAGTATCTCCGGGACAGGGAACACTGAAGCTTTCTTT. This sequence encodes CASSISGTGNTEAFF.

The chain carries TRBV4-1 and TRBJ2-3, with TRBD2 matching 12 bases. J was trimmed by 2 bases and V by 3 bases; bases with no gene match: 6. The CDR3 extends over 17 amino acids. Germline CDR1 and CDR2: MGHRA and YSYEKL. The CDR3 bases are TGCGCCAGCAGCCAGCGGGGACTAGCGGGCAACACAGATACGCAGTATTTT. Its translation is CASSQRGLAGNTDTQYF.

The genes are TRBV27 and TRBJ2-5; D gene unclear. V lost 0 bases and J 5 bases, leaving 10 bases between the germline ends. This CDR3 region has 14 residues. Germline V gene lookup returns CDR1 MNHEY and CDR2 SMNVEV (reference sequence). This CDR3 reads CASSLSGTWETQYF. CDR3 sequence (DNA): TGTGCCAGCAGTTTATCCGGCACGTGGGAGACCCAGTACTTC.

This rearrangement joins TRBV5-1 to TRBJ2-3; 9 bases agree with TRBD2. V trimming: 3 bases; J trimming: 8 bases; junction bases outside the gene matches: 7. This CDR3 has 14 amino acids. Germline V CDR1 and CDR2: SGHRS, YFSETQ. The CDR3 region has the DNA TGCGCCAGCAGCTCCACTAGCGGGTTCGCTACGCAGTATTTT. Protein: CASSSTSGFATQYF. Variable domain in full (rest from reference TRBV5-1 and TRBJ2-3): KAGVTQTPRYLIKTRGQQVTLSCSPISGHRSVSWYQQTPGQGLQFLFEYFSETQRNKGNFPGRFSGRQFSNSRSEMNVSTLELGDSALYLCASSSTSGFATQYFGPGTRLTVL.

The chain is built from TRBV12-3 or TRBV12-4 and TRBJ1-4; D gene unclear. This CDR3 has 12 amino acids. V lost 3 bases to trimming and J lost 8 bases, with 7 bases between them. The CDR3 DNA follows: TGTGCCAGCAGTTTTGGCAGCGAAAAACTGTTTTTT. Translating gives CASSFGSEKLFF.

V gene TRBV29-1 combines with J gene TRBJ2-1; D not certain. Trimming pared 5 bases from V and 0 bases from J, leaving 8 bases between. CDR1 and CDR2 (germline): SQVTM, ANQGSEA. The CDR3 sequence is 13 residues long. The CDR3 protein is CSVLMGSYNEQFF. The CDR3 DNA reads TGCAGCGTTCTTATGGGCTCCTACAATGAGCAGTTCTTC.

The V and J genes are TRBV6-2 or TRBV6-3 and TRBJ2-3, with TRBD1 matching over 9 bases. Germline CDR1 is MNHEY and CDR2 is SVGEGT. The CDR3 length is 14 residues. The V segment lost 6 bases and the J segment 4 bases; nucleotides outside the gene matches: 5. CDR3 nucleotides: TGTGCCAGCAGCTCGACAGGGGGAGCAGATACGCAGTATTTT. This sequence encodes CASSSTGGADTQYF.

This clone was detected once. The chain employs TRBV5-5 and TRBJ1-1; D gene unclear. V lost 6 bases, J lost 1 base, and 13 bases lay in between. Germline V CDR1 and CDR2: SGHKS, YYEKEE (reference sequence). This CDR3 contains 14 residues. The CDR3: CASTSRGGNTEAFF. Here the CDR3 DNA reads TGTGCCAGCACCAGCCGTGGTGGGAACACTGAAGCTTTCTTT.

This chain's CDR3 is CASSLSGTNYGYTF. CDR3 bases: TGTGCCAGCAGCTTATCCGGGACCAACTATGGCTACACCTTC. The chain joins TRBV7-9 to TRBJ1-2, with a tentative D call TRBD1 (5 bases). Looked up from germline, CDR1 is SEHNR and CDR2 is FQNEAQ (reference sequence). The germline V and J ends were trimmed by 2 bases and 2 bases, with 9 bases remaining between them. The CDR3 length is 14 residues.

The chain couples TRBV4-2 to TRBJ2-3; TRBD2 agrees at 10 bases. Germline CDR1 is LGHNA and CDR2 is YNFKEQ. This CDR3 contains 16 residues. The V segment lost 1 base and the J segment 2 bases; nucleotides outside the gene matches: 3. CDR3 nucleotide sequence: TGTGCCAGCAGCCAAGTAGGGACTAGCGACACAGATACGCAGTATTTT. It specifies CASSQVGTSDTDTQYF.

The CDR3 loop reads CASSQEGGDNEQFF. CDR3 DNA sequence: TGTGCCAGCAGCCAAGAAGGGGGGGACAATGAGCAGTTCTTC. The chain joins TRBV3-1 (or the pseudogene TRBV3-2) to TRBJ2-1; TRBD2 is a possible D gene (7 bases). This CDR3 spans 14 amino acids. V was cut by 0 bases and J by 5 bases, with 8 bases left in between. Per the germline V gene, CDR1 is LGHDT and CDR2 is YNNKEL (reference sequence).

The rearrangement joins TRBV30 to TRBJ2-1; the D gene could be TRBD1 or TRBD2 (6 bases each). The CDR3 spans 13 residues. Germline V lookup: CDR1 GTSNPN, CDR2 SVGIG (reference sequence). V was shortened by 0 bases and J by 6 bases, with 9 bases between the two germline ends. For the CDR3, the DNA is TGTGCCTGGAGTGTAGGAGGGGGCAATGAGCAGTTCTTC. This gives the protein CAWSVGGGNEQFF.

The V gene is TRBV4-1, the J gene TRBJ2-1, with no clear D. The CDR3 contains 17 residues. The V gene lost 1 base and the J gene lost 7 bases, with 20 bases spanning the gap. Germline CDR1 is MGHRA and CDR2 is YSYEKL. The CDR3 here is CASSQGVVRTQPNEQFF. As DNA, the CDR3 is TGCGCCAGCAGCCAAGGGGTCGTACGGACCCAACCAAATGAGCAGTTCTTC.

The CDR3 region has the DNA TGTGCCAGCAGCGTATGGGGGGCGCGAAACACCATATATTTT. It encodes CASSVWGARNTIYF. The rearrangement uses TRBV9 and TRBJ1-3; weak D call: TRBD1 (6 bases). V was trimmed by 1 base and J by 5 bases, leaving 10 bases between them. CDR1 and CDR2 from the germline V gene are SGDLS and YYNGEE. This CDR3 comprises 14 residues. Filled out from reference TRBV9 and TRBJ1-3, the complete variable domain reads DSGVTQTPKHLITATGQRVTLRCSPRSGDLSVYWYQQSLDQGLQFLIQYYNGEERAKGNILERFSAQQFPDLHSELNLSSLELGDSALYFCASSVWGARNTIYFGEGSWLTVV.

The J gene is TRBJ1-5, the V gene TRBV27, with a tentative D call TRBD1 (6 bases). V lost 5 bases and J 2 bases, leaving 16 bases between the germline ends. The CDR3 runs to 16 residues. Germline CDR1 reads MNHEY; CDR2 reads SMNVEV (reference sequence). The CDR3 spells CASSPRGAGGNQPQHF. CDR3 nucleotide sequence: TGTGCCAGCAGTCCTCGGGGGGCTGGCGGCAATCAGCCCCAGCATTTT.

The V and J genes are TRBV6-1 and TRBJ2-7, with TRBD1 matching over 8 bases. J gave up 8 bases and V 1 base, and 4 bases lay outside the gene matches. The length of the CDR3 is 13 residues. From germline, CDR1 is MNHNS and CDR2 SASEGT. Here the CDR3 reads CASSEGGQGKQYF. The CDR3 DNA follows: TGTGCCAGCAGTGAAGGTGGACAGGGTAAGCAGTACTTC.

The chain carries TRBV29-1 and TRBJ2-3; D unresolved. Germline lookup yields CDR1 SQVTM and CDR2 ANQGSEA. Trimming left V 2 bases short and J 0 bases short, with 3 bases between. This CDR3 spans 12 amino acids. CDR3 protein: CSVESSTDTQYF. CDR3 DNA: TGCAGCGTTGAATCTAGCACAGATACGCAGTATTTT.